This T cell receptor beta chain was observed in a study of Ad26.COV2.S vaccination and SARS-CoV-2 variants. Study observations and caveats: Measures of TCR breadth and depth may have fallen short of total T cell responses.

Documented treatment: roughly 20 received Ad26.COV2.S at low or high dose, single or two shots; roughly five received placebo; per-sample allocation not given. Sampling was done on day 63 after the first vaccine or placebo injection. V was cut by 1 base and J by 0 bases, with 13 bases left in between. The CDR3 is 17 residues long. Per the germline V gene, CDR1 is LGHDT and CDR2 is YNNKEL (reference sequence). Worth noting for this clone: What it binds is unknown.

Profiled with immunoSEQ multiplex PCR; TCRdb holds only in-frame clones, not every one. The sample carries about 350,000 clones, 70% to 90% recorded once. This chain uses TRBV3-1 (or the pseudogene TRBV3-2) with TRBJ1-3; D uncertain. The clonotype was recovered from a person aged 18-65 years who received the Ad26.COV2.S COVID-19 vaccine or a placebo. This specimen consisted of peripheral blood, obtained in a trial of Ad26.COV2.S vaccine versus placebo. CDR3 sequence reads: CASSQGGMSNSGNTIYF. The CDR3 DNA is TGTGCCAGCAGCCAAGGTGGAATGTCTAACTCTGGAAACACCATATATTTT.